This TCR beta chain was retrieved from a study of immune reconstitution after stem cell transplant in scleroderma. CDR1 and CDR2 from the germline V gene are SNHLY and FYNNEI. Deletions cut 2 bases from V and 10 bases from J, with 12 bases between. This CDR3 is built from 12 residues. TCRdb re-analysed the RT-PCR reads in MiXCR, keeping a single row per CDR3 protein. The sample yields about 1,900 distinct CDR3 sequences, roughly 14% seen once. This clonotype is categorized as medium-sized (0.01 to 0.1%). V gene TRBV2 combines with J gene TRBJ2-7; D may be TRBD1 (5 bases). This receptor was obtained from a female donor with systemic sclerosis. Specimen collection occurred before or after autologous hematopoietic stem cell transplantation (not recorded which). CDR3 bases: TGTGCCAGCAGTGAAAATCGGCAGGGACAGTACTTC. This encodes CASSENRQGQYF.